The 29 T cell receptor beta chains presented below share a single source sample, sequenced in a study of blood T cell repertoires in COVID-19. Some clones are missing from TCRdb's copy, which holds only in-frame ones; the method was immunoSEQ multiplex PCR. This sample has 200,000 to 250,000 clones, with 88% found just once. Sequenced material: peripheral blood. The receptor source for this set is a woman aged 55-69 years with acute or convalescent COVID-19.

J is TRBJ1-4 and V is TRBV28; D is perhaps TRBD1 (6 bases). The germline V gene encodes CDR1 MDHEN and CDR2 SYDVKM. The CDR3 runs 14 residues. V lost 1 base and J 5 bases, leaving 8 bases between the germline ends. The DNA of the CDR3 is TGTGCCAGCAGTTTATACAGGGACAATGAAAAACTGTTTTTT. This sequence encodes CASSLYRDNEKLFF.

This rearrangement joins TRBV30 to TRBJ1-1, with a weak D call TRBD1 (5 bases). CDR3 length: 15 residues. Germline loops: CDR1 GTSNPN, CDR2 SVGIG (reference sequence). Trimming stripped 4 bases from V and 0 bases from J, with 15 bases between. CDR3 DNA: TGTGCCTGGATTTGGGTTAGACAGCTGAACACTGAAGCTTTCTTT. This gives the protein CAWIWVRQLNTEAFF.

The V call is TRBV3-1 (or the pseudogene TRBV3-2), the J call TRBJ1-1; 8 bases align to TRBD1. The CDR3 has 16 amino acids. V shed 4 bases and J 5 bases; nucleotides not matched to a gene: 12. Germline CDR1 is LGHDT and CDR2 is YNNKEL (reference sequence). In nucleotides, the CDR3 is TGTGCCAGCAGCCGAGGGGATGCCAGGGGGCGAACTGAAGCTTTCTTT. Its translation is CASSRGDARGRTEAFF.

This clone was seen more than once but under ten times. The J gene is TRBJ1-2, the V gene TRBV4-1; TRBD1 matches 8 bases. The CDR3 sequence is 15 residues long. The germline CDR1 and CDR2 sequences are MGHRA and YSYEKL. Germline trimming cut 2 bases from V and 7 bases from J; bases unmatched to any gene: 9. The CDR3 region is CASSQRDRIDGGYTF. The CDR3 DNA reads TGCGCCAGCAGCCAAAGGGACAGGATAGATGGTGGCTACACCTTC.

This clone was observed a few times. The V call is TRBV19, the J call TRBJ2-7, with D possibly being TRBD1 (6 bases). Germline-derived CDR1 and CDR2 are LNHDA and SQIVND (reference sequence). The CDR3 is made up of 15 amino acids. Trimming took off 4 bases at V and 0 bases at J, with 13 bases between the two ends. The CDR3 here is CASSRHGQSSYEQYF. DNA of the CDR3: TGTGCCAGTAGTAGACATGGACAGTCCTCCTACGAGCAGTACTTC.

The gene calls are TRBV19 and TRBJ1-5; D is unresolved. The V end was cut by 5 bases, the J end by 4 bases, with 15 bases between. The CDR3 contains 15 residues. Germline V gene lookup returns CDR1 LNHDA and CDR2 SQIVND (reference sequence). The CDR3 loop reads CASSLGSIGNQPQHF. DNA for the CDR3: TGTGCCAGTAGTCTCGGGTCTATCGGGAATCAGCCCCAGCATTTT.

The rearrangement joins TRBV29-1 to TRBJ2-7; the match to TRBD1 covers 8 bases. The junction had 6 bases not matched to a gene; V was cut back by 7 bases and J by 7 bases. Per the germline V gene, CDR1 is SQVTM and CDR2 is ANQGSEA. CDR3 size: 11 residues. The CDR3: CSARTGREQYF. DNA for the CDR3: TGCAGCGCTCGGACAGGGCGTGAGCAGTACTTC.

V and J are TRBV27 and TRBJ2-5; 9 bases line up with TRBD1. Germline CDR1 and CDR2: MNHEY and SMNVEV (reference sequence). V lost 1 base, J lost 3 bases, and 3 bases stayed unmatched. CDR3 length: 15 residues. CDR3: CASSLLGTGKETQYF. CDR3 DNA sequence: TGTGCCAGCAGTTTATTGGGGACAGGGAAAGAGACCCAGTACTTC.

The chain has TRBV5-4 and TRBJ2-1; D perhaps matches TRBD2 (5 bases). Germline V gene sequence: CDR1 SGHNT, CDR2 YYREEE (reference sequence). The V gene lost 1 base and the J gene lost 4 bases, with 12 bases spanning the gap. The CDR3 extends over 15 amino acids. The CDR3 nucleotides are TGTGCCAGCAGCTTGAATCCGGGGAAATACAATGAGCAGTTCTTC. It yields the protein CASSLNPGKYNEQFF. Full variable domain (outside the CDR3, taken from reference TRBV5-4 and TRBJ2-1): ETGVTQSPTHLIKTRGQQVTLRCSSQSGHNTVSWYQQALGQGPQFIFQYYREEENGRGNFPPRFSGLQFPNYSSELNVNALELDDSALYLCASSLNPGKYNEQFFGPGTRLTVL.

The rearrangement uses TRBV6-5 and TRBJ1-4; a weak D match, TRBD1 (6 bases). CDR1 is MNHEY and CDR2 is SVGAGI in the germline V gene. The CDR3 is 14 amino acids. V was cut by 2 bases and J by 8 bases, with 12 bases left in between. The CDR3 region is CASSYQGLGEKLFF. Here the CDR3 DNA reads TGTGCCAGCAGTTACCAGGGGTTAGGGGAAAAACTGTTTTTT.

V and J are TRBV5-4 and TRBJ1-6; D is possibly TRBD1 (5 bases). This CDR3 is built from 14 residues. V gave up 4 bases and J gave up 7 bases, with 12 bases separating them. Germline lookup yields CDR1 SGHNT and CDR2 YYREEE (reference sequence). The CDR3 DNA reads TGTGCCAGCAGCCTTGACAGTCCCAATTCACCCCTCCACTTT. The encoded protein is CASSLDSPNSPLHF.

The chain combines TRBV19 with TRBJ2-1, with TRBD2 matching over 13 bases. CDR3 length: 18 amino acids. Germline CDR1 is LNHDA and CDR2 is SQIVND (reference sequence). V trimming: 8 bases; J trimming: 3 bases; junction bases outside the gene matches: 13. The CDR3 DNA sequence: TGTGCCAGTTTTTTCCCCCCCGGGACTAGCGGGATCTACAATGAGCAGTTCTTC. Amino acid sequence: CASFFPPGTSGIYNEQFF. Based on the CDR3 plus reference TRBV19 and TRBJ2-1, the full variable domain is DGGITQSPKYLFRKEGQNVTLSCEQNLNHDAMYWYRQDPGQGLRLIYYSQIVNDFQKGDIAEGYSVSREKKESFPLTVTSAQKNPTAFYLCASFFPPGTSGIYNEQFFGPGTRLTVL.

In this sample, this clone turned up once. The rearrangement links TRBV6-4 to TRBJ2-7; a possible D gene is TRBD2 (5 bases). This CDR3 spans 17 amino acids. Germline V gene sequence: CDR1 MRHNA, CDR2 SNTAGT. Trimming took 0 bases from V and 4 from J, leaving 19 bases between them. The CDR3, as DNA: TGTGCCAGCAGTGACTCGATAAGTTGGGCGGGTCTTTACGAGCAGTACTTC. Translation: CASSDSISWAGLYEQYF.

The rearrangement links TRBV2 to TRBJ1-2; 7 bases align to TRBD1. Germline V gene data show CDR1 as SNHLY and CDR2 as FYNNEI. The CDR3 runs to 16 residues. The J segment lost 2 bases and the V segment lost 2 bases, leaving 8 bases of the junction unmatched. Here the CDR3 DNA reads TGTGCCAGCAGTGAAACGGACGACAGGGCGAACTATGGCTACACCTTC. As protein: CASSETDDRANYGYTF.

The V gene is TRBV7-3, the J gene TRBJ2-2; D is unresolved. This CDR3 is 16 amino acids long. V lost 2 bases and J 0 bases, leaving 10 bases between the germline ends. Germline CDR1 and CDR2: SGHTA and FQGTGA. The CDR3 spells CASSLVARSNTGELFF. In DNA, the CDR3 is TGTGCCAGCAGCTTAGTGGCCAGGTCGAACACCGGGGAGCTGTTTTTT.

This rearrangement joins TRBV3-1 (or the pseudogene TRBV3-2) to TRBJ2-3, with TRBD1 as a possible D gene (6 bases). V was pared by 5 bases and J by 5 bases, with 14 bases between. The CDR3 has 14 amino acids. Germline values: CDR1 LGHDT, CDR2 YNNKEL (reference sequence). CDR3 protein: CASSERPGVDTQYF. The CDR3 DNA follows: TGTGCCAGCAGCGAACGCCCAGGGGTAGATACGCAGTATTTT.

This chain joins TRBV19 and TRBJ1-3; D unclear. This CDR3 comprises 15 residues. Germline lookup yields CDR1 LNHDA and CDR2 SQIVND (reference sequence). The V and J ends lost 1 base and 2 bases respectively, with 9 bases between them. The CDR3 sequence is CASSIVTAAGNTIYF. The CDR3 coding sequence is TGTGCCAGTAGTATAGTTACAGCAGCTGGAAACACCATATATTTT.

This clone was counted only a few times. The CDR3 loop reads CASSLAFGRNTEAFF. The CDR3, as DNA: TGTGCCAGCAGCTTGGCCTTTGGCAGGAACACTGAAGCTTTCTTT. The V gene is TRBV5-8, the J gene TRBJ1-1; D is ambiguous. The V end lost 0 bases, the J end lost 1 base, and 10 bases lay between the germline ends. The germline CDR1 and CDR2 sequences are SGHTS and YDEGEE. CDR3 size: 15 residues.

This clone was observed once. The gene calls are TRBV19 and TRBJ2-1, with TRBD2 matching over 11 bases. Trimming took 4 bases from V and 6 from J; bases not matched to a gene: 11. The CDR3 loop spans 17 amino acids. Looked up from germline, CDR1 is LNHDA and CDR2 is SQIVND (reference sequence). In DNA, the CDR3 is TGTGCCAGTAGTAAACCCGGGGGGACTAGCGGACCCAATGAGCAGTTCTTC. Translation gives CASSKPGGTSGPNEQFF.

The chain's CDR3 is CASSFLEGAKNTEAFF. The DNA for the CDR3 is TGTGCCAGCAGTTTCTTAGAGGGGGCCAAGAACACTGAAGCTTTCTTT. The chain is built from TRBV28 and TRBJ1-1; 7 bases fit TRBD1. The length of the CDR3 is 16 residues. V was pared by 3 bases and J by 1 base, with 8 bases of the junction left unmatched. Germline loops: CDR1 MDHEN, CDR2 SYDVKM.

V usage is TRBV30 and J usage is TRBJ1-5; no reliable D call. V shed 2 bases and J shed 4 bases, with 12 bases lying between them. Germline-derived CDR1 and CDR2 are GTSNPN and SVGIG (reference sequence). The CDR3 contains 14 residues. The CDR3: CAWSSNYRNQPQHF. In DNA, the CDR3 is TGTGCCTGGAGTTCGAATTATCGGAATCAGCCCCAGCATTTT.

The chain uses TRBV7-9 and TRBJ1-4, with 7 bases aligning to TRBD1. V lost 10 bases and J lost 0; bases outside the gene matches: 5. Germline loops: CDR1 SEHNR, CDR2 FQNEAQ (reference sequence). This CDR3 region has 14 residues. CDR3 residues: CAIRDSSTNEKLFF. The CDR3 DNA is TGTGCCATCCGGGACAGTTCAACTAATGAAAAACTGTTTTTT.

The rearrangement links TRBV5-1 to TRBJ2-7, with 9 positions matching TRBD2. J was trimmed by 1 base and V by 2 bases; bases with no gene match: 10. The CDR3 sequence is 17 residues long. CDR1 is SGHRS, CDR2 YFSETQ, per germline. CDR3 sequence (DNA): TGCGCCAGCAGCTTAGGTCGGCTAGCGGGGTCATCCTACGAGCAGTACTTC. Encoded protein: CASSLGRLAGSSYEQYF.

This sequence joins TRBV3-1 (or the pseudogene TRBV3-2) and TRBJ2-7; weak D call: TRBD2 (6 bases). V was cut by 4 bases and J by 7 bases, with 17 bases left in between. CDR1 and CDR2 from the germline V gene are LGHDT and YNNKEL (reference sequence). This CDR3 comprises 14 residues. The CDR3 reads CASSRREAGREQYF. The CDR3 bases are TGTGCCAGCAGCCGACGCGAGGCGGGGAGGGAGCAGTACTTC.

V gene TRBV6-2 or TRBV6-3 combines with J gene TRBJ2-3; D not certain. CDR1 is MNHEY, CDR2 SVGEGT, per germline. CDR3 length equals 14 residues. V was trimmed by 6 bases and J by 0 bases, leaving 10 bases between them. CDR3 residues: CASSPRSSTDTQYF. The CDR3 nucleotides read TGTGCCAGCAGCCCCCGTTCGAGCACAGATACGCAGTATTTT.

This sequence joins TRBV1 and TRBJ2-2; TRBD2 was called by the table and not checked on the DNA. TRBV1 constitutes a pseudogene. The CDR3 runs 20 residues. This chain's CDR3 is CTSSQAQTNERAQDTGELFF. In DNA form, the CDR3 reads TGCACCAGCAGCCAAGCCCAGACTAACGAGAGGGCCCAGGACACCGGGGAGCTGTTTTTT.

The J gene is TRBJ1-2, the V gene TRBV4-1; D is unresolved. There are 15 residues in the CDR3. V was pared by 1 base and J by 1 base, with 10 bases between. Per the germline V gene, CDR1 is MGHRA and CDR2 is YSYEKL. CDR3: CASSQAHAGNYGYTF. The CDR3 nucleotides read TGCGCCAGCAGCCAAGCTCACGCCGGTAACTATGGCTACACCTTC.

The CDR3 DNA is TGTGCCAGCAGCCCGAGACAGTCCATGAACACTGAAGCTTTCTTT. It codes for CASSPRQSMNTEAFF. V and J are TRBV7-2 and TRBJ1-1, with D possibly being TRBD1 (5 bases). CDR3 length: 15 amino acids. Trimming removed 5 bases from V and 0 bases from J, with 13 bases in between. Germline lookup yields CDR1 SGHTA and CDR2 FQGNSA.

This sequence joins TRBV27 and TRBJ1-4; possibly TRBD1 for D (6 bases). Trimming took 3 bases from V and 5 from J, leaving 13 bases between them. Germline V gene lookup returns CDR1 MNHEY and CDR2 SMNVEV (reference sequence). This CDR3 has 15 amino acids. Written as DNA, the CDR3 is TGTGCCAGCAGTTTCCAAGGGGGGGAAAATGAAAAACTGTTTTTT. It specifies CASSFQGGENEKLFF.